One and the same sample provided the 30 T cell receptor beta chains below, sequenced in a study of CD8+CD57+ T cells in acquired aplastic anemia (dated by TCRdb to the late 2010s). Patients chosen for sequencing had shown expansion of CD8+CD57+ cells by flow cytometry. The instrument was an Illumina HiSeq 2000. TCR beta VDJ combination and CDR3 sequence profiling used genomic DNA as the template. The public reads were quality trimmed at Q25 with fastp and then assembled into clones with MiXCR by TCRdb, keeping productive beta chains. A single entry per CDR3 protein holds the most common genes and DNA from its merged rows. The sample contains around 170,000 distinct CDR3 sequences, roughly 50% of them found a single time. Roughly 3.2% of the sample belongs to the ten largest clones. Sequencing used sorted CD4+, CD8+, or CD8+CD57+ T cells (not recorded which) from PBMCs. These TCRs come from a human donor with aplastic anemia.

This chain joins TRBV24-1 and TRBJ2-6; no clear D. Trimming cost V 5 bases and J 3 bases, with 7 bases left between them. This CDR3 region has 14 residues. Germline CDR1 reads KGHDR; CDR2 reads SFDVKD. The CDR3 here is CATSVGSGANVLTF. The CDR3 DNA reads as TGTGCCACCAGTGTGGGTAGTGGGGCCAACGTCCTGACTTTC.

In its sample, this clonotype was seen many times. The chain employs TRBV6-1 and TRBJ1-2; TRBD1 matches at 9 bases. The J segment lost 8 bases and the V segment lost 10 bases, leaving 8 bases of the junction unmatched. Germline V gene sequence: CDR1 MNHNS, CDR2 SASEGT. The CDR3 is 12 amino acids. The CDR3 region has the DNA TGTGCCATCTATAGGGACAGGGACGGCTACACCTTC. Residues: CAIYRDRDGYTF.

This clonotype has just one count. Mismatch with germline at one junction end may stem from a read error. The chain couples TRBV11-3 to TRBJ2-5, with TRBD1 matching over 10 bases. The germline V gene has CDR1 SGHNT and CDR2 YENEEA. The CDR3 runs 15 residues. The CDR3, as DNA: TGCGCCAGCAGTGGGGACAGGGGAAGGCAAGAGACCCAGTACTTC. Residues: CASSGDRGRQETQYF.

This clonotype was seen ten or more times. The chain combines TRBV6-2 or TRBV6-3 with TRBJ1-1; D gene ambiguous. The CDR3 runs 11 residues. Trimming shortened V by 1 base and J by 6 bases, and 3 bases separated the two germline ends. The germline CDR1 and CDR2 sequences are MNHEY and SVGEGT. The DNA for the CDR3 is TGTGCCAGCAGTTACTTCGCTGAAGCTTTCTTT. Amino acids: CASSYFAEAFF.

The chain has TRBV19 and TRBJ2-3; 9 positions agree with TRBD2. Germline trimming cut 9 bases from V and 2 bases from J; bases unmatched to any gene: 9. CDR3 length: 15 amino acids. Germline loops: CDR1 LNHDA, CDR2 SQIVND (reference sequence). DNA for the CDR3: TGTGCCAGCACACCGCGGGGGGGTATCACAGATACGCAGTATTTT. This translates into CASTPRGGITDTQYF.

The chain combines TRBV7-3 with TRBJ2-1; 14 positions agree with TRBD2. V was clipped by 0 bases and J by 2 bases; unmatched bases: 0. The CDR3 covers 17 residues. In germline, CDR1 is SGHTA, CDR2 FQGTGA. The CDR3 here is CASSLTGLAGAYNEQFF. CDR3 in DNA: TGTGCCAGCAGCTTAACGGGACTAGCGGGGGCCTACAATGAGCAGTTCTTC.

Many counts were recorded for this clonotype. The chain employs TRBV20-1 and TRBJ1-1; D is uncertain. This CDR3 is built from 14 residues. Trimming stripped 1 base from V and 0 bases from J, with 9 bases between. Germline loops: CDR1 DFQATT, CDR2 SNEGSKA (reference sequence). The CDR3 region is CSARGPGVNTEAFF. The CDR3 DNA reads TGCAGTGCTAGAGGGCCGGGTGTGAACACTGAAGCTTTCTTT.

The chain couples TRBV7-9 to TRBJ1-1, with D possibly being TRBD1 (6 bases). Germline CDR1 reads SEHNR; CDR2 reads FQNEAQ (reference sequence). The CDR3 runs to 14 residues. V was pared by 4 bases and J by 4 bases, with 13 bases between. CDR3 loop: CASSSEGGTTEAFF. The CDR3 coding sequence is TGTGCCAGCAGCTCCGAAGGGGGTACCACTGAAGCTTTCTTT.

This clonotype showed up many times. The chain has TRBV12-3 or TRBV12-4 and TRBJ2-3, with 12 bases fitting TRBD2. Trimming removed 7 bases from V and 3 bases from J; junction bases left unmatched: 5. The CDR3 contains 15 residues. The CDR3 DNA sequence: TGTGCCAGCACCCTAGCGGGGGGGCCTACAGATACGCAGTATTTT. It translates to CASTLAGGPTDTQYF.

The gene calls are TRBV19 and TRBJ2-7; TRBD2 matches at 7 bases. The CDR3 runs to 14 residues. In germline, CDR1 is LNHDA, CDR2 SQIVND (reference sequence). The V gene end was trimmed by 3 bases and the J gene end by 6 bases; junction bases not matched to a gene: 8. CDR3 amino acids: CASSIPGTGGEQYF. The CDR3, as DNA: TGTGCCAGTAGTATTCCGGGGACGGGAGGCGAGCAGTACTTC.

To note about this clonotype: A read error may account for a junction end that differs from germline. The chain employs TRBV29-1 and TRBJ1-1; D is unclear. The CDR3 sequence is 12 residues long. Germline CDR1 is SQVTM and CDR2 is ANQGSEA. The CDR3 spells CRVESMNAEAFF. CDR3 nucleotide sequence: TGCCGCGTTGAATCCATGAACGCTGAAGCTTTCTTT.

The chain has TRBV10-3 and TRBJ1-1; D uncertain. The CDR3 extends over 14 amino acids. Germline CDR1 and CDR2: ENHRY and SYGVKD. Trimming stripped 4 bases from V and 4 bases from J, with 13 bases between. CDR3 sequence: CAISGSVKGTEAFF. In DNA form, the CDR3 reads TGTGCCATCAGTGGGTCAGTGAAAGGCACTGAAGCTTTCTTT.

The genes are TRBV4-3 and TRBJ2-4; no definite D call. The germline V gene has CDR1 LGHNA and CDR2 YSLEER. V lost 0 bases to trimming and J lost 3 bases, with 12 bases between them. The CDR3 loop spans 16 amino acids. This CDR3 reads CASSQDWGEVKNIQYF. The CDR3, as DNA: TGCGCCAGCAGCCAAGACTGGGGTGAGGTCAAAAACATTCAGTACTTC.

This clonotype has a count of ten or more. This chain links TRBV19 with TRBJ1-5, with TRBD1 identical over 7 bases. CDR1 is LNHDA, CDR2 SQIVND, per germline (reference sequence). The CDR3 runs to 14 residues. The V segment lost 6 bases and the J segment 5 bases; nucleotides outside the gene matches: 7. CDR3 sequence reads: CASRPAGQYQPQHF. CDR3 in DNA: TGTGCCAGTAGGCCTGCGGGACAGTATCAGCCCCAGCATTTT.

Remarks on this clonotype: In this CDR3 the conserved last residue, phenylalanine or tryptophan, is missing, so a read error is likely. The gene calls are TRBV4-1 and TRBJ1-2, with D unclear. The CDR3 totals 12 residues. V was trimmed by 0 bases and J by 8 bases, leaving 7 bases between them. The germline CDR1 and CDR2 sequences are MGHRA and YSYEKL. The CDR3 bases are TGCGCCAGCAGCCAAGATTTTCAGGGCTACACCTAC. The encoded protein is CASSQDFQGYTY.

This clonotype appeared a few times. This chain uses TRBV18 with TRBJ2-3, with a tentative D call TRBD1 (6 bases). CDR1 and CDR2 from the germline V gene are KGHSH and LQKENI. CDR3 length: 16 amino acids. Trimming took 3 bases from V and 0 from J, leaving 13 bases between them. The CDR3 loop is CASSPQTGLSTDTQYF. In DNA form, the CDR3 reads TGTGCCAGCTCACCCCAAACAGGGTTGAGCACAGATACGCAGTATTTT. The complete variable domain, with remaining parts taken from reference TRBV18 and TRBJ2-3, reads NAGVMQNPRHLVRRRGQEARLRCSPMKGHSHVYWYRQLPEEGLKFMVYLQKENIIDESGMPKERFSAEFPKEGPSILRIQQVVRGDSAAYFCASSPQTGLSTDTQYFGPGTRLTVL.

Note on this clonotype: This may be a read error, as it is one base from a much larger clone. V is TRBV4-1 and J is TRBJ1-3; D not certain. In germline, CDR1 is MGHRA, CDR2 YSYEKL. The V and J ends lost 0 bases and 8 bases respectively, with 8 bases between them. This CDR3 comprises 13 residues. For the CDR3, the DNA is TGCGCCAGCAGCCAAGAGACGAGAGACACCATATATTTT. The encoded protein is CASSQETRDTIYF.

Details on this clonotype: An end of the junction differs from the germline gene, which may be a read error. This chain uses TRBV7-2 with TRBJ1-1; D is unresolved. CDR3 length: 12 residues. CDR1 is SGHTA and CDR2 is FQGNSA in the germline V gene. The CDR3 DNA sequence: TGTGCCAGCGGCTTAGAGCTAGGAGAAGCTTTCTTT. Translated: CASGLELGEAFF.

This chain joins TRBV7-2 and TRBJ1-5, with a tentative D call TRBD1 (5 bases). The ends were cut back, 5 bases at V and 4 bases at J, with 12 bases in the middle. In germline, CDR1 is SGHTA, CDR2 FQGNSA. The CDR3 is made up of 14 amino acids. CDR3 sequence reads: CASSPAGGNQPQHF. The CDR3 DNA reads TGTGCCAGCAGCCCTGCGGGGGGAAATCAGCCCCAGCATTTT. Looking up the rest from reference TRBV7-2 and TRBJ1-5 gives the full variable domain: GAGVSQSPSNKVTEKGKDVELRCDPISGHTALYWYRQSLGQGLEFLIYFQGNSAPDKSGLPSDRFSAERTGGSVSTLTIQRTQQEDSAVYLCASSPAGGNQPQHFGDGTRLSIL.

The table lists this clonotype with many counts. The chain has TRBV7-3 and TRBJ1-3; a weak D match, TRBD1 (5 bases). Germline V gene lookup returns CDR1 SGHTA and CDR2 FQGTGA. V lost 2 bases, J lost 2 bases, and 10 bases lay in between. This CDR3 is 15 amino acids long. DNA of the CDR3: TGTGCCAGCAGCTTAGATTTGGGGGCTGGAAACACCATATATTTT. Translating it yields CASSLDLGAGNTIYF.

This chain joins TRBV16 and TRBJ2-2; D ambiguous. Trimming stripped 4 bases from V and 7 bases from J, with 19 bases between. Looked up from germline, CDR1 is KGHSY and CDR2 is FQNENV. This CDR3 has 16 amino acids. In nucleotides, the CDR3 is TGTGCCAGCAGCCTTAAATCCCCCTGGTCCGGCGGGGAGCTGTTTTTT. As protein: CASSLKSPWSGGELFF.

This rearrangement joins TRBV29-1 to TRBJ2-1, with D possibly TRBD1 on 5 matching bases. This CDR3 has 11 residues. Germline CDR1 is SQVTM and CDR2 is ANQGSEA. Trimming took off 5 bases at V and 5 bases at J, with 7 bases between the two ends. The chain's CDR3 is CSVRTNNEQFF. The CDR3 DNA sequence: TGCAGCGTTCGGACAAACAATGAGCAGTTCTTC.

The sample holds one count of this clonotype. This chain links TRBV29-1 with TRBJ1-2; 8 bases align to TRBD1. The CDR3 is made up of 12 amino acids. Germline CDR1 reads SQVTM; CDR2 reads ANQGSEA. V lost 2 bases and J lost 8; bases outside the gene matches: 4. The CDR3: CSVETGGRGYTF. The CDR3 nucleotides read TGCAGCGTTGAAACAGGGGGAAGGGGCTACACCTTC.

This clonotype was recorded at least ten times. The V gene is TRBV30, the J gene TRBJ2-5; D may be TRBD1 or TRBD2 (6 bases each). V was cut by 4 bases and J by 4 bases, with 16 bases left in between. From germline, CDR1 is GTSNPN and CDR2 SVGIG (reference sequence). The CDR3 covers 14 residues. The CDR3 bases are TGTGCCTGGACCTCTGGCAAGGGGGGAGAGACCCAGTACTTC. Amino acid sequence: CAWTSGKGGETQYF.

With respect to this clonotype: Germline and junction disagree at one end, which may indicate a read error. This chain links TRBV6-1 with TRBJ1-6; 7 nucleotides align to TRBD1. CDR1 MNHNS and CDR2 SASEGT come from the germline V gene. This CDR3 region has 16 residues. The CDR3 loop is CAISEKQGSHNSPLHF. Here the CDR3 DNA reads TGTGCCATCAGTGAGAAACAGGGGAGCCATAATTCACCCCTCCACTTT.

The chain joins TRBV3-1 to TRBJ2-1; TRBD1 aligns across 8 bases. Germline loops: CDR1 LGHDT, CDR2 YNNKEL (reference sequence). The CDR3 spans 15 residues. The V segment lost 1 base and the J segment 7 bases; nucleotides outside the gene matches: 6. The DNA for the CDR3 is TGTGCCAGCAGCCAAGTACGGGACAGGCTGAATGAGCAGTTCTTC. Encoded protein: CASSQVRDRLNEQFF.

With regard to this clonotype: Sequence at one end of the junction differs from germline and may be a read error. The gene calls are TRBV7-7 and TRBJ1-1; D unresolved. Germline loops: CDR1 SSHAT, CDR2 FNYEAQ (reference sequence). The CDR3 contains 13 residues. This CDR3 reads CAGSLVQNTEAFF. CDR3 sequence (DNA): TGTGCCGGCAGTTTAGTCCAGAACACTGAAGCTTTCTTT.

In this sample, this clonotype turned up many times. This chain connects TRBV5-5 to TRBJ1-6, with a tentative D call TRBD1 (5 bases). Germline V gives CDR1 SGHKS, CDR2 YYEKEE (reference sequence). The CDR3 contains 15 residues. Trimming took 0 bases from V and 9 from J, leaving 13 bases between them. The CDR3: CASSLDTSRGSPLHF. Written as DNA, the CDR3 is TGTGCCAGCAGCTTGGACACTTCAAGGGGTTCACCCCTCCACTTT.

In its sample, this clonotype is medium-sized (0.01 to 0.1%). This sequence joins TRBV11-3 and TRBJ1-6; 8 bases fit TRBD1. The CDR3 covers 15 residues. The germline CDR1 and CDR2 sequences are SGHNT and YENEEA. V shed 5 bases and J 10 bases; nucleotides not matched to a gene: 10. The CDR3 bases are TGTGCCAGCAGCCCCCCCGGACAGGGCGGCTCACCCCTCCACTTT. Translated: CASSPPGQGGSPLHF. The full variable domain, with the rest looked up from reference TRBV11-3 and TRBJ1-6, is EAGVVQSPRYKIIEKKQPVAFWCNPISGHNTLYWYLQNLGQGPELLIRYENEEAVDDSQLPKDRFSAERLKGVDSTLKIQPAELGDSAVYLCASSPPGQGGSPLHFGNGTRLTVT.

This clonotype was recorded many times. J is TRBJ2-3 and V is TRBV11-3; 7 nucleotides align to TRBD2. J lost 2 bases, V lost 4 bases, and 12 bases had no gene match. This CDR3 has 17 amino acids. Germline CDR1 and CDR2: SGHNT and YENEEA. CDR3 loop: CASSSDPGGEYTDTQYF. The CDR3, as DNA: TGTGCCAGCAGCTCCGACCCGGGGGGAGAATACACAGATACGCAGTATTTT.